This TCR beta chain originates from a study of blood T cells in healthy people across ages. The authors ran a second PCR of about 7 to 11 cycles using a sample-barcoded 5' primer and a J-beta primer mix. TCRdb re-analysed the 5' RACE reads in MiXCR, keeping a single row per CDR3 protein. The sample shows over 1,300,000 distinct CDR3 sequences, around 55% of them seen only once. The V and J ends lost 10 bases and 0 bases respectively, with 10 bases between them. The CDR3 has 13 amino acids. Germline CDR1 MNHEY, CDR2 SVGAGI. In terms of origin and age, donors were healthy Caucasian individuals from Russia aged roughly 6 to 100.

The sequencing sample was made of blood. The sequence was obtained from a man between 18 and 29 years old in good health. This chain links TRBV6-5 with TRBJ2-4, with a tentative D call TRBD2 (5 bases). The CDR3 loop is CATSRGAKNIQYF. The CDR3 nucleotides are TGTGCCACTAGTCGGGGAGCCAAAAACATTCAGTACTTC.